This T cell receptor (beta chain) emerged from a study of T-cell memory formation after mild COVID-19. Germline V gives CDR1 MGHRA, CDR2 YSYEKL. This CDR3 comprises 13 residues. V lost 7 bases and J lost 2, with 10 bases in between. MiXCR, run by TCRdb on the 5' RACE reads, gives a single entry per CDR3 protein. The sample lists just under 550,000 distinct CDR3 sequences; just over 20% were seen once. The source is an adult woman who had mild COVID-19 (a few samples of this study predate the infection). Cell type and time point are not known. V usage is TRBV4-1 and J usage is TRBJ2-3; no clear D. Material for sequencing was PBMCs or a T cell subset sorted from them (not recorded which). The chain's CDR3 is CASNLVVTDTQYF. Here the CDR3 DNA reads TGCGCCAGCAACCTTGTGGTCACAGATACGCAGTATTTT.